These 20 T cell receptor beta chains originate from one sample sequenced in a study of molecular identifiers for immune sequencing clone quantification. Via MiXCR, TCRdb re-called the PCR reads, giving one row per CDR3 protein. The table records approximately 550,000 distinct CDR3 sequences, over 20% of them present only once. Source material: naive CD8+ T cells from blood, with Jurkat cell RNA spiked in. The sample's subset: FACS-sorted CD8+CD4-CCR7+CD45RA+ naive T cells. The receptors were gathered from a human donor in good health. Some libraries in this study had Jurkat cell RNA spiked in.

This clonotype was detected ten times or more. V gene TRBV27 combines with J gene TRBJ2-3, with 13 nucleotides matching TRBD2. J lost 2 bases, V lost 5 bases, and 7 bases had no gene match. Germline V gives CDR1 MNHEY, CDR2 SMNVEV (reference sequence). The CDR3 consists of 17 residues. This CDR3 is CASSEGLAGKNTDTQYF. In nucleotides, the CDR3 is TGTGCCAGCAGTGAGGGACTAGCGGGGAAAAACACAGATACGCAGTATTTT.

This clonotype was counted a few times. This chain joins TRBV19 and TRBJ1-2; D remains ambiguous. Germline CDR1 reads LNHDA; CDR2 reads SQIVND (reference sequence). CDR3 length: 14 residues. V lost 2 bases to trimming and J lost 6 bases, with 13 bases between them. CDR3 nucleotides: TGTGCCAGTAGTATACTGACACCAACCAATGGCTACACCTTC. This encodes CASSILTPTNGYTF.

This clonotype was observed many times. This chain connects TRBV7-9 to TRBJ2-2; no reliable D call. The CDR3 is 14 residues long. The V and J ends lost 1 base and 6 bases respectively, with 9 bases between them. The germline V gene has CDR1 SEHNR and CDR2 FQNEAQ (reference sequence). For the CDR3, the DNA is TGTGCCAGCAGCTTAGTCGTCCAGGCCGGGGAGCTGTTTTTT. Its protein is CASSLVVQAGELFF.

V and J are TRBV4-3 and TRBJ2-7; TRBD2 matches 12 bases. With V trimmed by 0 bases and J by 2 bases, 8 bases remained unmatched. Germline CDR1 LGHNA, CDR2 YSLEER. The CDR3 spans 18 residues. CDR3 coding DNA: TGCGCCAGCAGCCAAGATGCTAGCGGGGGGGCCTTGGCCTACGAGCAGTACTTC. Amino acid sequence: CASSQDASGGALAYEQYF.

This chain connects TRBV14 to TRBJ2-7; unclear D gene. Germline-derived CDR1 and CDR2 are SGHDN and FVKESK. The CDR3 is 12 residues long. V lost 6 bases and J 4 bases, leaving 10 bases between the germline ends. The CDR3 coding sequence is TGTGCCAGCAGTCACGGGCTATACGAGCAGTACTTC. This codes for CASSHGLYEQYF.

As concerns this clonotype: One junction end does not reproduce the germline sequence, and a read error may be involved. V is TRBV20-1 and J is TRBJ1-4; D gene uncertain. This CDR3 comprises 15 residues. CDR1 is DFQATT, CDR2 SNEGSKA, per germline (reference sequence). The CDR3 nucleotides are TGCAGTGCTAGATCCCTCGGGGAGTCTAGTGAAAAACTGGTTTTT. Translation: CSARSLGESSEKLVF.

This clonotype was seen repeatedly, ten times or more. V gene TRBV12-3 or TRBV12-4 combines with J gene TRBJ1-1; TRBD1 matches 7 bases. This CDR3 comprises 14 residues. The J segment lost 3 bases and the V segment lost 3 bases, leaving 4 bases of the junction unmatched. CDR3 in amino acids: CASSFLTGDTEAFF. DNA of the CDR3: TGTGCCAGCAGTTTTCTAACAGGGGACACTGAAGCTTTCTTT.

This clonotype came up a few times. The chain employs TRBV13 and TRBJ2-1; no reliable D call. Germline CDR1 and CDR2: PRHDT and FYEKMQ (reference sequence). This CDR3 region has 13 residues. V lost 0 bases to trimming and J lost 9 bases, with 9 bases between them. DNA for the CDR3: TGTGCCAGCAGCTTAGGGACATTGGGTGAGCAGTTCTTC. It is translated as CASSLGTLGEQFF.

This chain joins TRBV12-3 or TRBV12-4 and TRBJ1-2; 9 bases align to TRBD1. CDR3 size: 16 residues. V lost 4 bases and J lost 2; bases outside the gene matches: 8. The CDR3 sequence: CASSSTGQGYNYGYTF. The CDR3 DNA reads TGTGCCAGCAGTTCGACGGGACAGGGTTACAACTATGGCTACACCTTC.

This chain joins TRBV7-2 and TRBJ1-5, with 12 bases fitting TRBD1. Germline V gene data show CDR1 as SGHTA and CDR2 as FQGNSA. The CDR3 sequence is 15 residues long. J lost 7 bases, V lost 5 bases, and 6 bases had no gene match. The CDR3 nucleotides read TGTGCCAGCAGCACCGGGACAGGGGGCCGGCAGCCCCAGCATTTT. Translation: CASSTGTGGRQPQHF.

This clonotype was picked up a small number of times. V usage is TRBV10-2 and J usage is TRBJ1-1; a weak D match, TRBD1 (5 bases). Germline V gene data show CDR1 as WSHSY and CDR2 as SAAADI. The CDR3 has 13 residues. Trimming pared 5 bases from V and 9 bases from J, leaving 16 bases between. CDR3 protein: CASSSGGASQAFF. The CDR3, as DNA: TGCGCCAGCAGTTCGGGAGGGGCGAGTCAAGCTTTCTTT.

This chain connects TRBV2 to TRBJ2-1; D gene unclear. Trimming took off 2 bases at V and 8 bases at J, with 10 bases between the two ends. The CDR3 runs 13 residues. Germline V gives CDR1 SNHLY, CDR2 FYNNEI. This CDR3 is CASSELIRDEQFF. The CDR3 DNA is TGTGCCAGCAGTGAATTGATTCGGGATGAGCAGTTCTTC.

About this clonotype itself: A single base separates this from a much larger clone, so it may be a read error. The genes are TRBV4-3 and TRBJ1-2; 7 bases align to TRBD1. Germline-derived CDR1 and CDR2 are LGHNA and YSLEER. The CDR3 is made up of 17 amino acids. The CDR3, as DNA: TGCGCCAGCGGCCAAGAATGGAGGGCAGGGGGTGCCTATGGCTACACCTTC. It encodes CASGQEWRAGGAYGYTF.

This clonotype was observed a few times. J is TRBJ2-7 and V is TRBV7-2, with D possibly matching TRBD1 (6 bases). The CDR3 has 15 amino acids. Germline V gene lookup returns CDR1 SGHTA and CDR2 FQGNSA. Trimming removed 1 base from V and 0 bases from J, with 10 bases in between. CDR3 residues: CASSLEWTDSYEQYF. CDR3 in DNA: TGTGCCAGCAGCTTAGAGTGGACAGACTCCTACGAGCAGTACTTC.

V is TRBV6-2 or TRBV6-3 and J is TRBJ2-2; D is perhaps TRBD1 or TRBD2 (6 bases each). The V end was cut by 3 bases, the J end by 7 bases, with 12 bases between. The V gene's germline CDR1 is MNHEY and CDR2 SVGEGT. This CDR3 comprises 14 residues. The CDR3 nucleotides read TGTGCCAGCAGTTATCGGGGGCAGATCGGGGAGCTGTTTTTT. Translated: CASSYRGQIGELFF.

There are many counts of this clonotype. The chain joins TRBV28 to TRBJ2-7; either TRBD1 or TRBD2 may fit D (5 bases each). The CDR3 has 14 amino acids. Germline-derived CDR1 and CDR2 are MDHEN and SYDVKM. Trimming left V 3 bases short and J 3 bases short, with 12 bases between. The CDR3 nucleotides read TGTGCCAGCAGTTTTTCCGGGGCGGACTACGAGCAGTACTTC. Protein: CASSFSGADYEQYF.

To note about this clonotype: A read error may account for a junction end that differs from germline. The chain joins TRBV12-3 or TRBV12-4 to TRBJ2-5, with a tentative D call TRBD1 (5 bases). The CDR3 totals 14 residues. The CDR3 here is CAGSSLRVPETQYF. The CDR3 nucleotides read TGTGCCGGCAGCTCCCTCAGGGTGCCAGAGACCCAGTACTTC.

The sample holds a few counts of this clonotype. This chain connects TRBV3-1 to TRBJ2-2; TRBD2 matches 8 bases. With V trimmed by 3 bases and J by 3 bases, 6 bases remained unmatched. The germline gives CDR1 LGHDT, CDR2 YNNKEL (reference sequence). CDR3 size: 16 residues. Here the CDR3 DNA reads TGTGCCAGCAGCCACGGACTAGCCTGGGACACCGGGGAGCTGTTTTTT. This translates into CASSHGLAWDTGELFF.

This clonotype was counted ten times or more. V usage is TRBV7-9 and J usage is TRBJ1-5; D is unclear. The CDR3 has 14 residues. V was clipped by 5 bases and J by 2 bases, with 10 bases between them. Germline CDR1 SEHNR, CDR2 FQNEAQ (reference sequence). CDR3 amino acids: CASSPGFGNQPQHF. For the CDR3, the DNA is TGTGCCAGCAGCCCTGGCTTCGGCAATCAGCCCCAGCATTTT.

This clonotype was detected ten times or more. The chain is built from TRBV3-1 and TRBJ1-4; 8 bases align to TRBD1. J lost 7 bases, V lost 1 base, and 5 bases had no gene match. In germline, CDR1 is LGHDT, CDR2 YNNKEL (reference sequence). The CDR3 is 15 residues long. This CDR3 is CASSQATGATEKLFF. The CDR3 DNA sequence: TGTGCCAGCAGCCAAGCGACAGGGGCGACTGAAAAACTGTTTTTT. Supplemented by reference TRBV3-1 and TRBJ1-4, the full variable domain reads DTAVSQTPKYLVTQMGNDKSIKCEQNLGHDTMYWYKQDSKKFLKIMFSYNNKELIINETVPNRFSPKSPDKAHLNLHINSLELGDSAVYFCASSQATGATEKLFFGSGTQLSVL.